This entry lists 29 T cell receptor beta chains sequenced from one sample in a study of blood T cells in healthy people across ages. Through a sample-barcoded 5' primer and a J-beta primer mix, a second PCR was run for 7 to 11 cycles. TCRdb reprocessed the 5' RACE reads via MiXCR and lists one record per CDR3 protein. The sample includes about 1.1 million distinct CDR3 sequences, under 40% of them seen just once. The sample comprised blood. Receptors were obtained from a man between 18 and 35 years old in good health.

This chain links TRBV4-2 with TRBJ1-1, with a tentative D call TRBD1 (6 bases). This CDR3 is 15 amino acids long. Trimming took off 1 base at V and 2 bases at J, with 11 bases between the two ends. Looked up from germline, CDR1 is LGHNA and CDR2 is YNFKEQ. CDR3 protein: CASSQVSGVNTEAFF. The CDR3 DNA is TGTGCCAGCAGCCAAGTATCAGGGGTCAACACTGAAGCTTTCTTT.

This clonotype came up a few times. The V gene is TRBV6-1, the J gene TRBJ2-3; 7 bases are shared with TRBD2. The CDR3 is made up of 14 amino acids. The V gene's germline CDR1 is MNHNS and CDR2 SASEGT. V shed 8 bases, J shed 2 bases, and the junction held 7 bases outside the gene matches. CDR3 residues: CASGSGLPTDTQYF. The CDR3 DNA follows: TGTGCCAGCGGATCGGGACTACCCACAGATACGCAGTATTTT.

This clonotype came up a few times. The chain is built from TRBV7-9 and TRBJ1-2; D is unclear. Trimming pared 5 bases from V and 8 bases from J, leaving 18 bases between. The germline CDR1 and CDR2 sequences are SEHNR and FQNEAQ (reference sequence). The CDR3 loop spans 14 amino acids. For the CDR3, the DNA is TGTGCCAGCAGCCCGGCGGGGAGTCTACCGGGCTACACCTTC. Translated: CASSPAGSLPGYTF.

CDR3 nucleotide sequence: TGTGCCAGCAGTCTTCTCCGAACTGGGACCGGGGAGACCCAGTACTTC. This codes for CASSLLRTGTGETQYF. The chain recombines TRBV6-2 or TRBV6-3 with TRBJ2-5, with D tentatively TRBD1 or TRBD2 (5 bases each). This CDR3 has 16 amino acids. Germline CDR1 reads MNHEY; CDR2 reads SVGEGT. With 5 bases removed from V and 5 bases from J, the gap between germline ends came to 21 bases.

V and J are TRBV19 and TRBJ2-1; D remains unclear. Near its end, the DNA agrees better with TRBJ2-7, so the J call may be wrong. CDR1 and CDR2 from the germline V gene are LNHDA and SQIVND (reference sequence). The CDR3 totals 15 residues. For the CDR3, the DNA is TGTGCCAGTAGTGCCGAGTTCAGCTCCTACAATGAGCAGTACTTC. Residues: CASSAEFSSYNEQYF.

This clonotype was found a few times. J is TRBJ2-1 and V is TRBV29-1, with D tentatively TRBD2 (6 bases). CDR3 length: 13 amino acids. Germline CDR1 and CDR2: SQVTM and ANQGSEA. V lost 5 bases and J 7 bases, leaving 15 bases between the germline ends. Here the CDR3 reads CSVRRLGPNEQFF. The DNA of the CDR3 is TGCAGCGTTCGCCGACTAGGGCCAAATGAGCAGTTCTTC.

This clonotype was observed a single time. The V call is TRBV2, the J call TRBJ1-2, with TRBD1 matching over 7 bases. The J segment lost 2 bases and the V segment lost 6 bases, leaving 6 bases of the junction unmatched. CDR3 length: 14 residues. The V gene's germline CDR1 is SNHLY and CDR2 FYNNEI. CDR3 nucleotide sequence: TGTGCCAGCAGAGAATCACAGGGGAACTATGGCTACACCTTC. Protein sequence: CASRESQGNYGYTF.

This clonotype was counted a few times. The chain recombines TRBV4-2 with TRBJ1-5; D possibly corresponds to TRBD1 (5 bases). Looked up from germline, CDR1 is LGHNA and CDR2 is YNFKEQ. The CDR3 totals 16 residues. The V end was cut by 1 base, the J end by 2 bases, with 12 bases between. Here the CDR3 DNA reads TGTGCCAGCAGCCAAGGGGGAGGGGCTGGCAATCAGCCCCAGCATTTT. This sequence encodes CASSQGGGAGNQPQHF.

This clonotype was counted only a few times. The CDR3 region has the DNA TGCAGTGCTCTCACGGCGACTAGCGGGGGGGCCATCTCTAACAATGAGCAGTTCTTC. It translates to CSALTATSGGAISNNEQFF. This chain uses TRBV20-1 with TRBJ2-1, with 14 nucleotides matching TRBD2. Germline loops: CDR1 DFQATT, CDR2 SNEGSKA (reference sequence). CDR3 length: 19 residues. After removal of 5 bases from V and 5 bases from J, the junction contained 17 bases not matched to a gene.

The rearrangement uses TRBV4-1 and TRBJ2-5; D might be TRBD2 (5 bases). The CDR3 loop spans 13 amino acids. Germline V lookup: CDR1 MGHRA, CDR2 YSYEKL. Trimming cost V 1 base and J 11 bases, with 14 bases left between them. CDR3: CASSQVPQREQYF. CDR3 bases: TGCGCCAGCAGCCAAGTTCCCCAAAGGGAGCAGTACTTC.

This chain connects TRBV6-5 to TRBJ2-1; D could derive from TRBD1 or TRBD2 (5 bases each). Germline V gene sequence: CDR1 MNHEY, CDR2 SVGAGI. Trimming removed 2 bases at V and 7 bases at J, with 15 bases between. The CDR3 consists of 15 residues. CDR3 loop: CASSYVRGRANEQFF. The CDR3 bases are TGTGCCAGCAGTTACGTAAGGGGACGGGCTAATGAGCAGTTCTTC.

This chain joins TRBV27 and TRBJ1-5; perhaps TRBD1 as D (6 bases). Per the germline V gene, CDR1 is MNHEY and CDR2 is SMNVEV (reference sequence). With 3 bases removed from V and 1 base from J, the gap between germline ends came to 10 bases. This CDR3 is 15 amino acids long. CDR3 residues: CASSFAGASNQPQHF. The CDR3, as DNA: TGTGCCAGCAGTTTTGCGGGGGCGAGCAATCAGCCCCAGCATTTT.

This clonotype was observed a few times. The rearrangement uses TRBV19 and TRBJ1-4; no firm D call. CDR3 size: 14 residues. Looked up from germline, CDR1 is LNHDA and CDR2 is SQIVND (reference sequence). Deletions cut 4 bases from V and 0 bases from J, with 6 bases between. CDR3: CASSTDSTNEKLFF. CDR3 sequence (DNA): TGTGCCAGTAGTACCGATTCAACTAATGAAAAACTGTTTTTT.

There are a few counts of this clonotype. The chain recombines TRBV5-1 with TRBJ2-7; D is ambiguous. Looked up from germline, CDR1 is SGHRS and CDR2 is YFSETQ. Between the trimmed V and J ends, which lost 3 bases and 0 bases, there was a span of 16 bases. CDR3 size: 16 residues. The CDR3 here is CASSSFPLTSSYEQYF. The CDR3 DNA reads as TGCGCCAGCAGCTCATTCCCACTTACATCCTCCTACGAGCAGTACTTC.

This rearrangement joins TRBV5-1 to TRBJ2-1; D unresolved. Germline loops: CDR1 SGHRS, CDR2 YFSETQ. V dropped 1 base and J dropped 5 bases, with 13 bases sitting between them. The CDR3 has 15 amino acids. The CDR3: CASSLLSLGHNEQFF. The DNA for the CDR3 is TGCGCCAGCAGCTTGCTCAGCCTCGGACACAATGAGCAGTTCTTC.

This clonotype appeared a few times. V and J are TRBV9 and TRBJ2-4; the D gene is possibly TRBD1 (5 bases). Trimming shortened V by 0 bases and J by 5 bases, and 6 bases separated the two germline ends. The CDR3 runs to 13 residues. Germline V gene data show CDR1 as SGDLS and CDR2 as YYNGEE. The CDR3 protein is CASSVATENIQYF. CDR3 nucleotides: TGTGCCAGCAGCGTAGCGACAGAAAACATTCAGTACTTC.

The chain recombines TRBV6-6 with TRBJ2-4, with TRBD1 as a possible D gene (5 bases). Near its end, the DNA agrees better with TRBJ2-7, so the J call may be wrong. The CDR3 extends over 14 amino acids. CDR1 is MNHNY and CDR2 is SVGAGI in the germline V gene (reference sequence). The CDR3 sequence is CASTEGHRNHEQYF. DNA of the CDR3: TGTGCCAGCACCGAAGGCCACAGGAACCACGAGCAGTACTTC.

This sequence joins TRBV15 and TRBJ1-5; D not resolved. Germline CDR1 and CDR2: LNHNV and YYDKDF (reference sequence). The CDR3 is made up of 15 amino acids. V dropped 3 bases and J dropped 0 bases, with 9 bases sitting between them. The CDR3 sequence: CATSRRLDSNQPQHF. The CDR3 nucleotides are TGTGCCACCAGCAGGAGGCTTGATAGCAATCAGCCCCAGCATTTT.

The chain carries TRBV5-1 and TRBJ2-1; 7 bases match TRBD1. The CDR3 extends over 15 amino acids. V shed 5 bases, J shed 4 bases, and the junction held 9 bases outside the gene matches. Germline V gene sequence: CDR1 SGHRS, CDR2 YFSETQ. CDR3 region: CASRTGQAGYNEQFF. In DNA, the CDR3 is TGCGCCAGCAGAACCGGACAGGCCGGGTACAATGAGCAGTTCTTC. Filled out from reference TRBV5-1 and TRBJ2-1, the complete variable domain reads KAGVTQTPRYLIKTRGQQVTLSCSPISGHRSVSWYQQTPGQGLQFLFEYFSETQRNKGNFPGRFSGRQFSNSRSEMNVSTLELGDSALYLCASRTGQAGYNEQFFGPGTRLTVL.

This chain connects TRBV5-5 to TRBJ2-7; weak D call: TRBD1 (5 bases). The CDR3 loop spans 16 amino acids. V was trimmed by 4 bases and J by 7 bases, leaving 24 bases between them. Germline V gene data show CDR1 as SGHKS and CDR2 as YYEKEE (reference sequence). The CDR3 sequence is CASSVDGAGPYNEQYF. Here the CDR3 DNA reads TGTGCCAGCAGCGTGGATGGGGCAGGTCCATACAATGAGCAGTACTTC.

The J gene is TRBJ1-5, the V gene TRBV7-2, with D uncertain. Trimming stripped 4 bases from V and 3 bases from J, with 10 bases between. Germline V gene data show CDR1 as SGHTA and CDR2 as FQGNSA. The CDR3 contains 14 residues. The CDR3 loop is CASSYWSPNQPQHF. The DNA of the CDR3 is TGTGCCAGCAGCTATTGGTCGCCCAATCAGCCCCAGCATTTT. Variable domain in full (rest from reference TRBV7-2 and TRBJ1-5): GAGVSQSPSNKVTEKGKDVELRCDPISGHTALYWYRQSLGQGLEFLIYFQGNSAPDKSGLPSDRFSAERTGGSVSTLTIQRTQQEDSAVYLCASSYWSPNQPQHFGDGTRLSIL.

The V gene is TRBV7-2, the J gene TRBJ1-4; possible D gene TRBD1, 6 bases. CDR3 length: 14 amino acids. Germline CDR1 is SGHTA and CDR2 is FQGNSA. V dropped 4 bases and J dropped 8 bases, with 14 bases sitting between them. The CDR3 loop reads CASSSSGGLEKLFF. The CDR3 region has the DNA TGTGCCAGCAGCTCTTCTGGGGGGCTGGAAAAACTGTTTTTT.

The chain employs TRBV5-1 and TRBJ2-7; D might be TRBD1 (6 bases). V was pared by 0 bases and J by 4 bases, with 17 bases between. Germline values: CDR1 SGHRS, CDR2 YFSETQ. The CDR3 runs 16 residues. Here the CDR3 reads CASSLEPTGTNYEQYF. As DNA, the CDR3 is TGCGCCAGCAGCTTGGAACCTACAGGGACAAATTACGAGCAGTACTTC.

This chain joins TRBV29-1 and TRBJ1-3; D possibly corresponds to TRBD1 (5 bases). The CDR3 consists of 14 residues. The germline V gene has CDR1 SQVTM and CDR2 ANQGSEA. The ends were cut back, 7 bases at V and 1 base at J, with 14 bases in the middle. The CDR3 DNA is TGCAGCGCCCGGCGCAGGGTATCTGGAAACACCATATATTTT. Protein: CSARRRVSGNTIYF.

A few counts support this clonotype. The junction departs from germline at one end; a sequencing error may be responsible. The CDR3 DNA follows: TGTGCCAGCAGCCCTCTCCCGGGAAACACTCAGTACTTC. Its protein is CASSPLPGNTQYF. V and J are TRBV7-3 and TRBJ2-4; possible D gene TRBD2, 5 bases. CDR1 and CDR2 (germline): SGHTA, FQGTGA. This CDR3 has 13 residues.

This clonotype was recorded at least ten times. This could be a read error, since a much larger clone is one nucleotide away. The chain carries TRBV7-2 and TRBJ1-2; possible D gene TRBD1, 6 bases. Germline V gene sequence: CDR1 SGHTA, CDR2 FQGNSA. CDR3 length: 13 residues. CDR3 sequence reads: CASTLDRNYGYTF. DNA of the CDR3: TGTGCCAGCACCTTAGACAGGAACTATGGCTACACCTTC.

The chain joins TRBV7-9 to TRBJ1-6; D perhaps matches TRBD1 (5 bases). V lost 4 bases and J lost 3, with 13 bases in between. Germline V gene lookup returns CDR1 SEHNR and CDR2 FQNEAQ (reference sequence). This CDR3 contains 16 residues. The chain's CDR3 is CASSSETASYNSPLHF. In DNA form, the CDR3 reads TGTGCCAGCAGCTCAGAGACAGCTAGCTATAATTCACCCCTCCACTTT.

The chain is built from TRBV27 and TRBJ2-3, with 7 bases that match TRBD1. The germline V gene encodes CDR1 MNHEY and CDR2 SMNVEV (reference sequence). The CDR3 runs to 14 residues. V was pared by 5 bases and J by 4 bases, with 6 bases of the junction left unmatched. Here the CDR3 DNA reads TGTGCCAGCAGTCAGACAGGGCCCGCAGATACGCAGTATTTT. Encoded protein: CASSQTGPADTQYF.

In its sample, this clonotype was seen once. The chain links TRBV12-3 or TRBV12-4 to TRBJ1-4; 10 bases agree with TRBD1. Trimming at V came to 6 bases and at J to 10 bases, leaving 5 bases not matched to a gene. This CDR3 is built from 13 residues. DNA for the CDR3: TGTGCCAGCAGCCTGACAGGGGGCCGAAAACTGTTTTTT. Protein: CASSLTGGRKLFF.